Presented here are 10 T cell receptor beta chains from one specimen sequenced in a study of tumor-infiltrating lymphocytes in primary liver carcinoma. The study co-extracted DNA and RNA from 20-30 mg of unsorted bulk tissue. cDNA specific to TCR beta was made from 500 to 650 ng of total RNA, with a constant-region primer employed for priming. Three-round nested multiplex PCR performed with slightly modified ARM-PCR produced the TCR beta libraries. Use of TRBV1-TRBV30 forward primers with a C-beta reverse primer characterized the first two PCR rounds, which lasted around 10 cycles each. TCRdb passed the multiplex PCR reads through MiXCR, listing each CDR3 protein once. The sample has nearly 50,000 distinct CDR3 sequences; about three quarters are singletons. What was sequenced was liver tumor tissue from sampling region 3. As to subset: tumor region T3, left-lateral pole. All receptors derive from a man in his forties with primary liver carcinoma and hepatitis B virus infection.

This chain joins TRBV10-3 and TRBJ1-2; tentatively, D is TRBD1 (5 bases). The V gene lost 10 bases and the J gene lost 7 bases, with 19 bases spanning the gap. Germline V gene lookup returns CDR1 ENHRY and CDR2 SYGVKD. This CDR3 region has 13 residues. The CDR3, as DNA: TGTGCCAGCAAGGGGAGCCTCCTAGTTGGCTACACCTTC. Its protein product is CASKGSLLVGYTF.

Concerning this clonotype: Mismatch with germline at one junction end may stem from a read error. DNA for the CDR3: TGTACCAGCAGCTTGGATATCGTACTAGCCATTGGTGAGCAGTTCTTC. Amino acids: CTSSLDIVLAIGEQFF. V gene TRBV11-2 combines with J gene TRBJ2-1, with D perhaps TRBD2 (6 bases). CDR1 is SGHAT and CDR2 is FQNNGV in the germline V gene. CDR3 length: 16 amino acids.

The chain recombines TRBV5-1 with TRBJ1-4; 8 bases map to TRBD1. The V gene's germline CDR1 is SGHRS and CDR2 YFSETQ. V shed 3 bases and J 8 bases; nucleotides not matched to a gene: 21. The CDR3 length is 19 residues. The CDR3 bases are TGCGCCAGCAGCTCGGGTGTCTTAGAACCGGGACAGGACGAAGAAAAACTGTTTTTT. Encoded protein: CASSSGVLEPGQDEEKLFF.

This rearrangement joins TRBV20-1 to TRBJ2-5, with 9 bases matching TRBD1. V lost 6 bases, J lost 5 bases, and 7 bases stayed unmatched. The CDR3 totals 13 residues. Germline values: CDR1 DFQATT, CDR2 SNEGSKA (reference sequence). In DNA form, the CDR3 reads TGCAGTGCGCCCGGGACAGGGCAGGAGACCCAGTACTTC. As protein: CSAPGTGQETQYF.

In regard to this clonotype: Just one base apart from a much larger clone, this may be a read error. The chain carries TRBV6-4 and TRBJ1-2, with D maybe TRBD1 (6 bases). CDR1 is MRHNA and CDR2 is SNTAGT in the germline V gene. This CDR3 has 10 residues. The CDR3 DNA reads TGTGCCAACAGTGGGACAGGCTACACCTTC. Protein: CANSGTGYTF.

This clonotype came up a few times. The junction does not match germline at one end; this may be a read error. This rearrangement joins TRBV11-2 to TRBJ2-1; 8 bases are a match to TRBD2. The germline CDR1 and CDR2 sequences are SGHAT and FQNNGV. This CDR3 region has 16 residues. This chain's CDR3 is CASNLDIGLAMGEQFF. The CDR3, as DNA: TGTGCCAGCAATTTGGATATCGGACTAGCCATGGGTGAGCAGTTTTTC.

In the case of this clonotype: Because the CDR3 is missing its conserved closing phenylalanine or tryptophan, this is likely a read error. CDR3 DNA: TGTGCCATCGGGCAAGACCAACCATCCTACAATGAGCAGTTCTAC. It is translated as CAIGQDQPSYNEQFY. The V call is TRBV11-2, the J call TRBJ2-1; unclear D gene. The ends were cut back, 10 bases at V and 1 base at J, with 17 bases in the middle. This CDR3 region has 15 residues. In germline, CDR1 is SGHAT, CDR2 FQNNGV.

This clonotype was picked up many times. CDR3 in amino acids: CASRLSVLSSYNEQFF. CDR3 in DNA: TGTGCCAGCAGGCTTAGCGTACTTAGCTCCTACAATGAGCAGTTCTTC. This chain links TRBV6-6 with TRBJ2-1; D may be TRBD2 (5 bases). CDR1 and CDR2 from the germline V gene are MNHNY and SVGAGI (reference sequence). There are 16 residues in the CDR3. V was cut by 6 bases and J by 0 bases, with 15 bases left in between.

Comment on this clonotype: The junction and the germline gene differ at one end; a read error may be behind it. V and J are TRBV5-5 and TRBJ2-7; D is unclear. The CDR3 runs to 14 residues. Germline CDR1 reads SGHKS; CDR2 reads YYEKEE (reference sequence). The CDR3, as DNA: TGTGCTAGCAGCTTGCGCGACGGCCCCTACGGGCAGTATTTC. Translation gives CASSLRDGPYGQYF.

On this clonotype: No conserved phenylalanine or tryptophan is present at the end of the CDR3, so a read error is the likely explanation. Because the CDR3's place on the DNA is in doubt, the DNA is left out and the CDR3 is given as listed by TCRdb. CDR3 amino acids: CAGSRDRVFTGELFY. This sequence joins TRBV4-1 and TRBJ2-2; the listed D gene, TRBD1, was not tested against the DNA. The CDR3 region is 15 residues in length, termini included. Germline V gene lookup returns CDR1 MGHRA and CDR2 YSYEKL.